This TCR beta chain was documented in a study of CD4 T cells in relation to SARS-CoV-2 and coronaviruses. Study at large: No peptide or an HIV-1 Nef peptide pool served as negative control.

The repertoire was sequenced with immunoSEQ multiplex PCR; TCRdb's copy has only in-frame clones and lacks some. The sample includes 20,000 to 25,000 clones, roughly 82% of them seen just once. Turning to this clone: The antigen remains undetermined.

Unexposed donor CD4+ T cells date from about 2011-2019, before the COVID-19 pandemic. The cells were cultured for around ten days before CD4+ T cells were isolated. The CDR3 is 14 amino acids. Germline CDR1 reads MGHRA; CDR2 reads YSYEKL. Between the trimmed V and J ends, which lost 1 base and 1 base, there was a span of 8 bases. This sequence joins TRBV4-1 and TRBJ2-7; perhaps TRBD2 as D (5 bases). Material: CD4+ T cells from PBMCs, cultured in vitro. This TCR was sampled from a human donor in good health. Here the CDR3 reads CASSQGLASYEQYF. The CDR3, as DNA: TGCGCCAGCAGCCAAGGTCTAGCTTCCTACGAGCAGTACTTC.